This TCR beta chain was captured by sequencing in a study of identical twins. TCRdb re-analysed the 5' RACE reads in MiXCR, keeping a single row per CDR3 protein. Found here are hundreds of thousands of distinct CDR3 sequences, 24% of them singletons; the top ten hold about 2.7%. This CDR3 contains 17 residues. The V and J ends lost 5 bases and 1 base, in that order; junction bases with no gene match: 8. CDR1 and CDR2 from the germline V gene are SEHNR and FQNEAQ (reference sequence). These data are also associated with another study on T cells expressing NK-cell markers. That work adds: CD3+CD56+NKG2C+, CD3+CD56+NKG2C- and CD3+CD56-NKG2C+ T cells, once sorted, supplied the TCR beta repertoires.

The source of this sequence is a woman between 18 and 29 years old in good health. The chain joins TRBV7-9 to TRBJ1-3; 10 nucleotides agree with TRBD1. The sequencing input was CD4+ T cells sorted from blood. CDR3 sequence: CASSRTGQGSSGNTIYF. Here the CDR3 DNA reads TGTGCCAGCAGCCGGACGGGACAGGGGAGTTCTGGAAACACCATATATTTT.